The 32 T cell receptor beta chains given below trace back to one sample, sequenced in a study of shared clonotypes between healthy human individuals. Using immunoSEQ multiplex PCR, the repertoire was profiled, and TCRdb retains in-frame clones only, with some absent. This sample carries under 200,000 clones, around 93% of them seen once, and the ten largest clones take around 0.067%. The sequenced sample was naive CD4+ T cells sorted from blood. Documented subset: CD45RA+ positively selected. The receptor set was obtained from a young woman in good health.

The chain carries TRBV2 and TRBJ2-4; possibly TRBD2 for D (6 bases). V lost 3 bases and J lost 6, with 18 bases in between. Per the germline V gene, CDR1 is SNHLY and CDR2 is FYNNEI. The CDR3 loop spans 16 amino acids. In DNA form, the CDR3 reads TGTGCCAGCAGTGATGAGGGTCTAGCGCGTACAAACATTCAGTACTTC. It is translated as CASSDEGLARTNIQYF.

This clone was seen just once. The V call is TRBV13, the J call TRBJ1-2; D unresolved. Germline CDR1 PRHDT, CDR2 FYEKMQ (reference sequence). Trimming took 4 bases from V and 2 from J, leaving 14 bases between them. The CDR3 runs to 15 residues. CDR3 residues: CASSSPSGSNYGYTF. The CDR3 nucleotides are TGTGCCAGCAGCTCCCCATCGGGTTCAAACTATGGCTACACCTTC. Combining the CDR3 with reference TRBV13 and TRBJ1-2 gives the whole variable domain AAGVIQSPRHLIKEKRETATLKCYPIPRHDTVYWYQQGPGQDPQFLISFYEKMQSDKGSIPDRFSAQQFSDYHSELNMSSLELGDSALYFCASSSPSGSNYGYTFGSGTRLTVV.

This clone has only one observation. The rearrangement links TRBV6-1 to TRBJ2-5, with D maybe TRBD2 (6 bases). Trimming took 2 bases from V and 5 from J, leaving 9 bases between them. The CDR3 is 13 amino acids. CDR1 MNHNS and CDR2 SASEGT come from the germline V gene. In DNA, the CDR3 is TGTGCCAGCAGTGAAACTAGCTCTGAGACCCAGTACTTC. Residues: CASSETSSETQYF.

The chain has TRBV7-9 and TRBJ1-2; 9 bases align to TRBD1. The trim removed 5 bases at V and 4 bases at J, leaving 8 bases unmatched. CDR1 and CDR2 from the germline V gene are SEHNR and FQNEAQ (reference sequence). The CDR3 totals 15 residues. CDR3 DNA sequence: TGTGCCAGCAGCCCGCCGGGACAGGGAGGCTATGGCTACACCTTC. Amino acid sequence: CASSPPGQGGYGYTF.

The V call is TRBV4-2, the J call TRBJ1-1; D is uncertain. Germline V gives CDR1 LGHNA, CDR2 YNFKEQ. The CDR3 contains 19 residues. Trimming removed 0 bases at V and 0 bases at J, with 20 bases between. The DNA for the CDR3 is TGTGCCAGCAGCCAAGATTCGGTAAGTCAAGCCCCCATGAACACTGAAGCTTTCTTT. Its translation: CASSQDSVSQAPMNTEAFF.

This chain joins TRBV28 and TRBJ2-6; D is ambiguous. There are 14 residues in the CDR3. V lost 10 bases and J 0 bases, leaving 10 bases between the germline ends. CDR1 is MDHEN, CDR2 SYDVKM, per germline. CDR3 sequence: CAITDVSGANVLTF. CDR3 nucleotide sequence: TGTGCCATCACGGACGTCTCTGGGGCCAACGTCCTGACTTTC.

This sequence joins TRBV29-1 and TRBJ2-7, with D perhaps TRBD1 (6 bases). The CDR3 loop spans 13 amino acids. Trimming took 4 bases from V and 2 from J, leaving 12 bases between them. Germline-derived CDR1 and CDR2 are SQVTM and ANQGSEA. The CDR3, as DNA: TGCAGCGTTGCTGGACAGCCAGCCTACGAGCAGTACTTC. Translation: CSVAGQPAYEQYF.

The CDR3 nucleotides are TGCACCAGCAGCCACGACAGGCATCCCTCTGGCTACACCTTC. It encodes CTSSHDRHPSGYTF. This chain joins TRBV1 and TRBJ1-2; TRBD1 is the table's D call, not checked against the DNA. TRBV1 is deemed a pseudogene. The CDR3 loop spans 14 amino acids.

This chain uses TRBV15 with TRBJ1-1; no definite D call. Germline CDR1 reads LNHNV; CDR2 reads YYDKDF (reference sequence). V lost 0 bases and J lost 5, with 16 bases in between. This CDR3 region has 16 residues. The chain's CDR3 is CATSRDHGPGRTEAFF. The CDR3 nucleotides are TGTGCCACCAGCAGAGATCACGGCCCGGGGAGGACTGAAGCTTTCTTT.

The genes are TRBV25-1 and TRBJ1-1; D remains unclear. Germline V gene lookup returns CDR1 MGHDK and CDR2 SYGVNS. CDR3 length: 15 amino acids. V was trimmed by 2 bases and J by 5 bases, leaving 15 bases between them. The CDR3 DNA is TGTGCCAGCAGTGAAAGTTTAACCGGTGAAACTGAAGCTTTCTTT. Its translation: CASSESLTGETEAFF.

This chain joins TRBV14 and TRBJ2-7; no definite D call. V lost 1 base, J lost 3 bases, and 7 bases lay in between. The CDR3 sequence is 13 residues long. In germline, CDR1 is SGHDN, CDR2 FVKESK. In DNA form, the CDR3 reads TGTGCCAGCAGCCAAGGTACCCGCTACGAGCAGTACTTC. Its protein product is CASSQGTRYEQYF.

V is TRBV30 and J is TRBJ1-5, with no clear D. V lost 0 bases and J 5 bases, leaving 11 bases between the germline ends. The CDR3 has 14 residues. Germline CDR1 is GTSNPN and CDR2 is SVGIG (reference sequence). The CDR3 reads CAWSVPSGDQPQHF. Here the CDR3 DNA reads TGTGCCTGGAGTGTACCTTCTGGGGATCAGCCCCAGCATTTT.

This chain uses TRBV19 with TRBJ2-7, with TRBD1 identical over 9 bases. This CDR3 spans 15 amino acids. Trimming at V came to 5 bases and at J to 5 bases, leaving 10 bases not matched to a gene. The germline V gene encodes CDR1 LNHDA and CDR2 SQIVND (reference sequence). CDR3 in DNA: TGTGCCAGTAGTTCCGCCGGGACAGGGCGTCACGAGCAGTACTTC. Its translation: CASSSAGTGRHEQYF.

The chain combines TRBV18 with TRBJ2-1, with a weak D call TRBD2 (5 bases). V was shortened by 0 bases and J by 5 bases, with 11 bases between the two germline ends. Germline V gene lookup returns CDR1 KGHSH and CDR2 LQKENI. This CDR3 contains 15 residues. CDR3 in DNA: TGTGCCAGCTCACCACCTAGCGATAATAACAATGAGCAGTTCTTC. It yields the protein CASSPPSDNNNEQFF.

For this clone: At the DNA level, this CDR3 is encoded by other sequences in the same sample as well. The genes are TRBV18 and TRBJ2-5; 10 bases match TRBD1. The germline V gene has CDR1 KGHSH and CDR2 LQKENI. Trimming cost V 3 bases and J 5 bases; bases outside gene matches: 3. This CDR3 has 14 amino acids. The CDR3 is CASSPGTGAETQYF. In DNA, the CDR3 is TGTGCCAGCTCACCCGGGACAGGGGCGGAGACCCAGTACTTC.

The chain is built from TRBV28 and TRBJ1-2; 12 bases are a match to TRBD1. The CDR3 loop spans 14 amino acids. V dropped 6 bases and J dropped 8; count of bases not matched to a gene: 7. Germline values: CDR1 MDHEN, CDR2 SYDVKM. CDR3 protein: CASSPAGTGGGYTF. In DNA, the CDR3 is TGTGCCAGCAGCCCAGCCGGGACAGGGGGCGGCTACACCTTC.

The chain recombines TRBV5-1 with TRBJ1-2; TRBD1 matches at 9 bases. The CDR3 is 15 residues long. Germline loops: CDR1 SGHRS, CDR2 YFSETQ. Unmatched junction bases numbered 3, after V lost 2 bases and J lost 1 base. The CDR3 bases are TGCGCCAGCAGCTTACAGGGGGCGCTTAACTATGGCTACACCTTC. Translating it yields CASSLQGALNYGYTF.

This clone was observed once. V is TRBV28 and J is TRBJ2-7, with D unclear. This CDR3 is 12 amino acids long. The V and J ends lost 6 bases and 0 bases respectively, with 6 bases between them. CDR1 is MDHEN, CDR2 SYDVKM, per germline. CDR3 DNA sequence: TGTGCCAGCAGCCAAAGCTCCTACGAGCAGTACTTC. Protein product: CASSQSSYEQYF.

Only one count was recorded for this clone. V usage is TRBV11-2 and J usage is TRBJ2-3; 7 bases line up with TRBD1. CDR3 length: 15 residues. V dropped 1 base and J dropped 4; count of bases not matched to a gene: 5. Germline-derived CDR1 and CDR2 are SGHAT and FQNNGV. The DNA of the CDR3 is TGTGCCAGCAGCTTAGGCGACAGGGTTGCAGATACGCAGTATTTT. It encodes CASSLGDRVADTQYF.

The chain joins TRBV15 to TRBJ1-5; no clear D gene. CDR3 size: 14 residues. Deletions cut 4 bases from V and 4 bases from J, with 11 bases between. The germline CDR1 and CDR2 sequences are LNHNV and YYDKDF (reference sequence). The chain's CDR3 is CATSNRRSNQPQHF. The CDR3 DNA is TGTGCCACCAGCAATCGGCGGTCAAATCAGCCCCAGCATTTT.

The chain carries TRBV19 and TRBJ2-7; 9 nucleotides agree with TRBD1. CDR1 and CDR2 from the germline V gene are LNHDA and SQIVND (reference sequence). The CDR3 is made up of 14 amino acids. V lost 5 bases, J lost 2 bases, and 4 bases stayed unmatched. CDR3 DNA sequence: TGTGCCAGTAGTGGGGGACAGGGCACCTACGAGCAGTACTTC. Its protein product is CASSGGQGTYEQYF.

Here the CDR3 reads CASSQATRNNEQFF. CDR3 in DNA: TGCGCCAGCAGCCAAGCCACGAGAAACAATGAGCAGTTCTTC. The gene calls are TRBV4-1 and TRBJ2-1; D remains ambiguous. The germline V gene encodes CDR1 MGHRA and CDR2 YSYEKL. Trimming removed 1 base at V and 5 bases at J, with 9 bases between. The CDR3 runs to 14 residues.

The chain carries TRBV4-1 and TRBJ1-1, with TRBD1 identical over 7 bases. The CDR3 extends over 17 amino acids. The V segment lost 1 base and the J segment 5 bases; nucleotides outside the gene matches: 13. The germline V gene has CDR1 MGHRA and CDR2 YSYEKL. The chain's CDR3 is CASSQGRQGRFGTEAFF. CDR3 nucleotides: TGCGCCAGCAGCCAAGGACGACAGGGAAGGTTTGGTACTGAAGCTTTCTTT.

The rearrangement links TRBV19 to TRBJ1-2, with D possibly being TRBD1 (5 bases). This CDR3 contains 16 residues. Germline V gene lookup returns CDR1 LNHDA and CDR2 SQIVND (reference sequence). V lost 6 bases and J 3 bases, leaving 20 bases between the germline ends. CDR3 residues: CASRGEGRAPYYGYTF. DNA for the CDR3: TGTGCCAGTAGAGGAGAGGGGCGGGCTCCTTACTATGGCTACACCTTC. Full variable domain (remainder filled in from reference TRBV19 and TRBJ1-2): DGGITQSPKYLFRKEGQNVTLSCEQNLNHDAMYWYRQDPGQGLRLIYYSQIVNDFQKGDIAEGYSVSREKKESFPLTVTSAQKNPTAFYLCASRGEGRAPYYGYTFGSGTRLTVV.

The chain couples TRBV10-3 to TRBJ1-2; 8 bases match TRBD1. CDR1 ENHRY and CDR2 SYGVKD come from the germline V gene. This CDR3 is 14 amino acids long. Trimming removed 6 bases from V and 7 bases from J; junction bases left unmatched: 10. CDR3 sequence reads: CAISGDRIRGGYTF. CDR3 nucleotides: TGTGCCATCAGCGGGGACAGGATCAGAGGTGGCTACACCTTC.

The J gene is TRBJ1-5, the V gene TRBV27; D not certain. CDR1 and CDR2 from the germline V gene are MNHEY and SMNVEV (reference sequence). The CDR3 consists of 15 residues. Trimming stripped 5 bases from V and 9 bases from J, with 20 bases between. The CDR3 is CASSPRGSPASPQHF. DNA of the CDR3: TGTGCCAGCAGTCCCCGTGGCAGCCCTGCTTCGCCCCAGCATTTT.

This clone was detected once. The chain combines TRBV18 with TRBJ1-2; TRBD1 is a possible D gene (6 bases). V gave up 1 base and J gave up 4 bases, with 13 bases separating them. CDR3 length: 15 residues. The V gene's germline CDR1 is KGHSH and CDR2 LQKENI. CDR3 nucleotide sequence: TGTGCCAGCTCACCACGGGCAGGGGAGTCCTATGGCTACACCTTC. It encodes CASSPRAGESYGYTF.

The chain is built from TRBV4-1 and TRBJ1-1; D is undetermined. V dropped 5 bases and J dropped 1 base, with 14 bases sitting between them. Germline CDR1 MGHRA, CDR2 YSYEKL. This CDR3 is 15 amino acids long. The CDR3 spells CASSTRTFGNTEAFF. In nucleotides, the CDR3 is TGCGCCAGCAGCACCCGGACGTTCGGGAACACTGAAGCTTTCTTT.

This sequence joins TRBV2 and TRBJ1-2, with TRBD1 matching 7 bases. After removal of 5 bases from V and 4 bases from J, the junction contained 7 bases not matched to a gene. CDR3 size: 14 residues. Germline-derived CDR1 and CDR2 are SNHLY and FYNNEI. The CDR3 nucleotides are TGTGCCAGCAGTCCCCGGGCAGGGGGCTATGGCTACACCTTC. Translation gives CASSPRAGGYGYTF.

The chain couples TRBV10-3 to TRBJ2-7; a possible D gene is TRBD2 (6 bases). This CDR3 has 12 amino acids. The germline V gene encodes CDR1 ENHRY and CDR2 SYGVKD. V dropped 11 bases and J dropped 2 bases, with 13 bases sitting between them. CDR3: CAVSSAAYEQYF. The CDR3 coding sequence is TGTGCCGTATCTAGCGCCGCCTACGAGCAGTACTTC.

This clone has only one observation. The gene calls are TRBV29-1 and TRBJ2-5; D possibly corresponds to TRBD1 (7 bases). The end of the DNA aligns better with TRBJ2-7, so the J call may be wrong. CDR1 SQVTM and CDR2 ANQGSEA come from the germline V gene. The CDR3 has 13 amino acids. CDR3 nucleotide sequence: TGCAGCGTTAAGGACCAGGGGGGTATCGAGCAGTACTTC. This gives the protein CSVKDQGGIEQYF.

This clone was counted a single time. The J gene is TRBJ2-6, the V gene TRBV27; a possible D gene is TRBD2 (7 bases). This CDR3 is built from 17 residues. The ends were cut back, 2 bases at V and 4 bases at J, with 15 bases in the middle. Per germline, CDR1 MNHEY and CDR2 SMNVEV (reference sequence). CDR3 nucleotides: TGTGCCAGCAGTTTAGGGCAGGGGAGGGCCGGGGCCAACGTCCTGACTTTC. Translating gives CASSLGQGRAGANVLTF.